This TCR beta chain derives from a study of cytomegalovirus exposure and HLA in healthy donors. The PCR used 60 Vbeta and 13 Jbeta primers. Sequenced by immunoSEQ multiplex PCR; TCRdb stores in-frame clones only, minus some. The table includes around 150,000 clones, roughly 84% detected once. As regards this clone: No antigen is known for it. The junction differs from germline at one of its ends, possibly a read error.

Study-level findings and limits: Rare sequences made up most TCRs, while some public TCRs were found in many donors. Analysis was carried out at a later point, and it linked a missense DCLRE1C variant to TCR beta V- and J-gene trimming.

The CDR3 totals 17 residues. CDR1 and CDR2 (germline): SEHNR, FQNEAQ (reference sequence). Source material: PBMCs. V gene TRBV7-9 combines with J gene TRBJ2-1, with D maybe TRBD1 (7 bases). This receptor was obtained from a man between 18 and 29 years old in good health and CMV-seronegative. CDR3 region: CSSSPGGGRGSYNEQFF. The CDR3 DNA sequence: TGTTCCAGCAGCCCCGGAGGGGGCAGGGGCTCCTACAATGAGCAGTTCTTC.